This TCR beta chain originates from a study of T cells in Graves' hyperthyroidism and ophthalmopathy. The CDR3 covers 12 residues. Trimming stripped 5 bases from V and 6 bases from J, with 10 bases between. Amplification targeted TCR beta CDR3 regions from RNA transcripts. Using the HTBI primer set, a first-round RT-PCR was run on the TCR CDR3. TCRdb itself ran the multiplex PCR reads through MiXCR, one entry per CDR3 protein. The data hold 450,000 to 650,000 distinct CDR3 sequences, with around 20% observed a single time. This clonotype was found many times. Hyperthyroidism in the patients, aged 18 to 65, was newly diagnosed and under 2 months in duration. Pregnant or lactating patients were excluded, as were those with uncontrolled infection or other autoimmune disease. Diagnoses rested on clinical symptoms, serum thyroxine and TRAb, thyroid ultrasound and orbital computed tomography.

The sequenced sample consisted of blood. The rearrangement joins TRBV12-3 or TRBV12-4 to TRBJ1-2, with D perhaps TRBD1 (5 bases). The sequence was collected from a man younger than 30 with Graves' hyperthyroidism. The CDR3 sequence: CASSHQGNGYTF. CDR3 sequence (DNA): TGTGCCAGCAGTCATCAGGGAAATGGCTACACCTTC.